These 3 T cell receptor beta chains originate from one sample sequenced in a study of blood T cell repertoires in COVID-19. The protocol was immunoSEQ multiplex PCR, while the TCRdb copy is restricted to in-frame clones and leaves out a portion. The data contain a few hundred thousand clones, 80% to 90% of them singletons. Sequenced: peripheral blood. The receptors here all came from a man younger than 35 who had recovered from COVID-19.

J is TRBJ2-7 and V is TRBV19, with 7 bases aligning to TRBD2. This CDR3 has 15 residues. Germline-derived CDR1 and CDR2 are LNHDA and SQIVND (reference sequence). The ends lost 1 base at V and 5 bases at J; junction bases unmatched: 8. CDR3 DNA: TGTGCCAGTAGTATAGGGACGGGGGGAAGTGACGAGCAGTACTTC. This gives the protein CASSIGTGGSDEQYF.

This chain links TRBV18 with TRBJ1-5; 7 nucleotides align to TRBD1. Germline V gene sequence: CDR1 KGHSH, CDR2 LQKENI. V lost 1 base to trimming and J lost 11 bases; unmatched junction nucleotides: 11. The CDR3 length is 15 residues. The CDR3 loop reads CASSPRDSLNSAQHF. In DNA form, the CDR3 reads TGTGCCAGCTCACCACGGGACAGCTTAAACTCAGCCCAGCATTTT.

The V call is TRBV7-9, the J call TRBJ1-1; D remains unclear. The V gene's germline CDR1 is SEHNR and CDR2 FQNEAQ (reference sequence). This CDR3 is built from 15 residues. V lost 5 bases and J lost 0, with 13 bases in between. The CDR3 is CASSPPRELNTEAFF. In nucleotides, the CDR3 is TGTGCCAGCAGCCCCCCACGGGAACTGAACACTGAAGCTTTCTTT.